This TCR beta chain originates from a study of T cell clonality in common variable immunodeficiency. Libraries were prepared by immunoSEQ multiplex PCR; TCRdb keeps only in-frame clonotypes and omits some of them. The repertoire consists of some 64,000 clones, none detected only once. The junction had 8 bases not matched to a gene; V was cut back by 8 bases and J by 7 bases. Per the germline V gene, CDR1 is SNHLY and CDR2 is FYNNEI. The CDR3 length is 13 residues. This clone was counted only a few times. Coverage ceases 3 residues before the CDR3 finishes, and the germline J gene fills in the end. The chain carries TRBV2 and TRBJ1-2; 9 bases match TRBD1. The TCR was taken from a person between 18 and 75 years old in good health. The specimen sequenced was peripheral blood mononuclear cells. The CDR3 loop is CASLTGGESGYTF. CDR3 DNA, as far as it was read: TGTGCCAGCCTGACAGGGGGAGAAAGTGGC.